The text below deals with one T cell receptor beta chain. Its target is unknown. The data stem from a study of CD8+ T cells in alopecia areata. cDNA prepared by RNA extraction and subsequent reverse transcription served as the template for sequencing. Sequencing used immunoSEQ multiplex PCR; TCRdb keeps in-frame clones, though not all of them. The sample has some 120,000 clones, about 50% seen once. The germline V and J ends were trimmed by 4 bases and 1 base, with 11 bases remaining between them. This CDR3 comprises 14 residues. In germline, CDR1 is SQVTM, CDR2 ANQGSEA. Whole-study results and caveats: Scalp samples also yield sequences of resident alphabeta T cells from normal skin.

PBMCs served as the source from which CD4+ and CD8+ T cells were sorted. The V and J genes are TRBV29-1 and TRBJ1-5, with D uncertain. Sequenced material: NKG2D-low CD8+ T cells sorted from blood. This clonotype originated in a human donor with alopecia areata. CDR3 protein: CSVVLATSNQPQHF. The CDR3 DNA follows: TGCAGCGTTGTACTGGCCACAAGCAATCAGCCCCAGCATTTT.